This TCR beta chain was captured by sequencing in a study of blood T cells in healthy people across ages. On this clonotype: Its antigen is as yet unknown.

Alongside a J-beta primer mix, a sample-barcoded 5' primer served in a second PCR lasting about 6 to 12 cycles. Every sample gave at least 2.5 million paired-end reads containing CDR3. MiXCR, run by TCRdb on the 5' RACE reads, gives a single entry per CDR3 protein. The table records about 1.4 million distinct CDR3 sequences, 59% of them present only once. Whole-study findings and limits: Unsorted PBMCs ruled out conclusive naive versus antigen-experienced comparison.

This TCR came from a man younger than 35 in good health. The specimen sequenced was blood.

The CDR3 nucleotides are TGTGCCAGCAGCAGGTTGATCCGGGACGGCGACTATGGCTACACCTTC. Translating it yields CASSRLIRDGDYGYTF. The chain joins TRBV6-5 to TRBJ1-2, with D possibly matching TRBD1 (5 bases). Germline CDR1 is MNHEY and CDR2 is SVGAGI. V lost 6 bases and J 3 bases, leaving 20 bases between the germline ends. The CDR3 totals 16 residues.